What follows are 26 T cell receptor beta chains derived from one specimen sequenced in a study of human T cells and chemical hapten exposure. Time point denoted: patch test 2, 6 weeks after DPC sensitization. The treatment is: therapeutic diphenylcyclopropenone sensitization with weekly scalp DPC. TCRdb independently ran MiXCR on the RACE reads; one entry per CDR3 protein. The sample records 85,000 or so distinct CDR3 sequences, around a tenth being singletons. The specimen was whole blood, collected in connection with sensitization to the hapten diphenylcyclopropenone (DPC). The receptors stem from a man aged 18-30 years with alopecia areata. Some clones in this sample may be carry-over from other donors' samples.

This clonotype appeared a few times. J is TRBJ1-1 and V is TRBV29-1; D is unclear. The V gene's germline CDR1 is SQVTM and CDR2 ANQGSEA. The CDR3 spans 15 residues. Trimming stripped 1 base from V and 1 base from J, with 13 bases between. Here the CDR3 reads CSVEGTILANTEAFF. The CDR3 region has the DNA TGCAGCGTTGAAGGTACAATCCTAGCGAACACTGAAGCTTTCTTT.

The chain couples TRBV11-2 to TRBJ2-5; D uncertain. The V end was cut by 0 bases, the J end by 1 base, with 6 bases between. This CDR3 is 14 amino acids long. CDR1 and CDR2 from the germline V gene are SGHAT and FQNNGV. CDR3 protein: CASSLEVTQETQYF. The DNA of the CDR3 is TGTGCCAGCAGCTTAGAGGTGACCCAAGAGACCCAGTACTTC.

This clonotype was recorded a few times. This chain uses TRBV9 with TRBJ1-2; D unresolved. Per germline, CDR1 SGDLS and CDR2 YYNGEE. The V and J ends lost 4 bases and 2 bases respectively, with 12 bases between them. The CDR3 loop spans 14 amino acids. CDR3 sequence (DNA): TGTGCCAGCAGCCCCTCCAGGTGGAACTATGGCTACACCTTC. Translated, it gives CASSPSRWNYGYTF.

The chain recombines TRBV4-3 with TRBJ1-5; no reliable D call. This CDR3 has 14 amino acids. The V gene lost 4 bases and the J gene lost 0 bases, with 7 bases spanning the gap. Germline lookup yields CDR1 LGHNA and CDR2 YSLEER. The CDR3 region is CASSLGYSNQPQHF. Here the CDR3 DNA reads TGCGCCAGCAGCCTGGGATATAGCAATCAGCCCCAGCATTTT.

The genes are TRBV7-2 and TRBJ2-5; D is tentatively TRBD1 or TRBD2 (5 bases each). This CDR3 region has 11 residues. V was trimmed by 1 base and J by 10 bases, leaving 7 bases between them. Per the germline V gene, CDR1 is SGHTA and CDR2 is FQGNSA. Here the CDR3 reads CASSLVGRQYF. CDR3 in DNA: TGTGCCAGCAGCTTAGTGGGACGCCAGTACTTC.

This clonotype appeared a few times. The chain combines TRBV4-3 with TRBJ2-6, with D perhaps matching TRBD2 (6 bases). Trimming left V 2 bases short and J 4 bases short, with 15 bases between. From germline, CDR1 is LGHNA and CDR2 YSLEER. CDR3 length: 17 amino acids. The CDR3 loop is CASSQIPGGDGANVLTF. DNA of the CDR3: TGCGCCAGCAGCCAAATCCCCGGGGGTGACGGGGCCAACGTCCTGACTTTC.

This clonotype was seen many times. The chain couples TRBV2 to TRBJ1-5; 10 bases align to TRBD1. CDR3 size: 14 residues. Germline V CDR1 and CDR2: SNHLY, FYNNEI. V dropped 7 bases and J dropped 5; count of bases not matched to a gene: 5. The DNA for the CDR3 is TGTGCCAGCACCCAGACAGGGGGCTATCAGCCCCAGCATTTT. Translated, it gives CASTQTGGYQPQHF.

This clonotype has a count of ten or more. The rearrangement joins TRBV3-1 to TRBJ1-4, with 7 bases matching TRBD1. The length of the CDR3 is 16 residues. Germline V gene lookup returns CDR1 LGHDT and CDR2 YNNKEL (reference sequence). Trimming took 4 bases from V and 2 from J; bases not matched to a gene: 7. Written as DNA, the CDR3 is TGTGCCAGCAGCCGGGGTCCGGACAGGACTAATGAAAAACTGTTTTTT. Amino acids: CASSRGPDRTNEKLFF.

This chain's CDR3 is CASSVGAGGHLAKNIQYF. The CDR3 DNA reads TGTGCCAGCAGCGTAGGAGCGGGGGGCCACCTAGCCAAAAACATTCAGTACTTC. The rearrangement joins TRBV9 to TRBJ2-4; 9 positions agree with TRBD2. The germline V gene encodes CDR1 SGDLS and CDR2 YYNGEE. This CDR3 spans 18 amino acids. V dropped 0 bases and J dropped 0; count of bases not matched to a gene: 7.

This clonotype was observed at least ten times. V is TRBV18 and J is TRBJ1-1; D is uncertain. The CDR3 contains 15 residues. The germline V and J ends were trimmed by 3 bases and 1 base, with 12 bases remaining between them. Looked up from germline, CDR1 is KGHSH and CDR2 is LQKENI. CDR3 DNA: TGTGCCAGCTCACCTCTAGCACGGTGGAACACTGAAGCTTTCTTT. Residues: CASSPLARWNTEAFF.

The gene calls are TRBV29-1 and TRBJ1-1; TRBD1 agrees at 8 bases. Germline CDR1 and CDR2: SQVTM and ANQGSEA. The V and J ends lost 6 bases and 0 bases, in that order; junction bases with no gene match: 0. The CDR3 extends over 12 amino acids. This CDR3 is CSVDRVNTEAFF. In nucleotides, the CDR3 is TGCAGCGTGGACAGGGTGAACACTGAAGCTTTCTTT.

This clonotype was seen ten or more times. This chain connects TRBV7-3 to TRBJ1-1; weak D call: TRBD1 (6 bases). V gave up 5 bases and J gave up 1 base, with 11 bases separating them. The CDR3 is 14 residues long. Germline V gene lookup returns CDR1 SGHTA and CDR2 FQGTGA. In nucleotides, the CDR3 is TGTGCCAGCAGCCCGACAGGACAGAACACTGAAGCTTTCTTT. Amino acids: CASSPTGQNTEAFF.

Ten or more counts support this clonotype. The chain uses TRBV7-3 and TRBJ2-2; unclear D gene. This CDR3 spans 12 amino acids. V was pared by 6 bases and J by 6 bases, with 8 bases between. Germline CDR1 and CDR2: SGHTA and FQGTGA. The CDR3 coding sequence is TGTGCCAGCAGAGGGAAAGCCGGGGAGCTGTTTTTT. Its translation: CASRGKAGELFF. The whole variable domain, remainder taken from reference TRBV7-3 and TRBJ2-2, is GAGVSQTPSNKVTEKGKYVELRCDPISGHTALYWYRQSLGQGPEFLIYFQGTGAADDSGLPNDRFFAVRPEGSVSTLKIQRTERGDSAVYLCASRGKAGELFFGEGSRLTVL.

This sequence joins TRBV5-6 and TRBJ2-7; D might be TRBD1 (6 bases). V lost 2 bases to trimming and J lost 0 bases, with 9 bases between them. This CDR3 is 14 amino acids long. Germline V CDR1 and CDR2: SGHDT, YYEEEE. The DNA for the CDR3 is TGTGCCAGCAGCTTAGGACAGAGCTCCTACGAGCAGTACGTC. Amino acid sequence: CASSLGQSSYEQYV.

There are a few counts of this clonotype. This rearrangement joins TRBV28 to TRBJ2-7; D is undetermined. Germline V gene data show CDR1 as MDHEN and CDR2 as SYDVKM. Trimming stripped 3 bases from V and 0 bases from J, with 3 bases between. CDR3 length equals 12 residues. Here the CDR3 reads CASSFDSYEQYF. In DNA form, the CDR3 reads TGTGCCAGCAGTTTCGACTCCTACGAGCAGTACTTC.

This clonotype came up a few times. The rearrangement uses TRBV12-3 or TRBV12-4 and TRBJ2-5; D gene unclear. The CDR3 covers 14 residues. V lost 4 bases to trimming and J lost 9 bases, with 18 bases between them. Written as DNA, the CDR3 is TGTGCCAGCAGTTCCACCCGGGCCCGATCGGCCCAGTACTTC. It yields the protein CASSSTRARSAQYF.

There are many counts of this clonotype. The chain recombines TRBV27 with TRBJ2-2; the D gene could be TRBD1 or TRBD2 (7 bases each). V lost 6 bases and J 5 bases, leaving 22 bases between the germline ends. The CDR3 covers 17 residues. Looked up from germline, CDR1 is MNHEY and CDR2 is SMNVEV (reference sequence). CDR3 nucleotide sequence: TGTGCCAGCAGCACAGGGGTCAGCGGGGTAAAGACCGGGGAGCTGTTTTTT. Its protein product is CASSTGVSGVKTGELFF.

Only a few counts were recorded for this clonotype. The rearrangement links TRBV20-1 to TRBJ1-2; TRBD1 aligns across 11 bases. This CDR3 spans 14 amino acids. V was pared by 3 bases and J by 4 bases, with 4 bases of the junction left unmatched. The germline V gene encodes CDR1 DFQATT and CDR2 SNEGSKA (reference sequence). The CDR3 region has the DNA TGCAGTGCTAGCCAAGGACAGGGGGCCTATGGCTACACCTTC. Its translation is CSASQGQGAYGYTF.

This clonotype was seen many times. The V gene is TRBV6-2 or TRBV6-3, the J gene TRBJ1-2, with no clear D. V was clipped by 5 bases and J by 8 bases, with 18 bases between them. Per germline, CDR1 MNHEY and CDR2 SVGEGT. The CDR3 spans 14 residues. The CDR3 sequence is CASSLSWSSRGYTF. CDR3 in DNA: TGTGCCAGCAGTCTCTCATGGTCGTCCCGGGGCTACACCTTC.

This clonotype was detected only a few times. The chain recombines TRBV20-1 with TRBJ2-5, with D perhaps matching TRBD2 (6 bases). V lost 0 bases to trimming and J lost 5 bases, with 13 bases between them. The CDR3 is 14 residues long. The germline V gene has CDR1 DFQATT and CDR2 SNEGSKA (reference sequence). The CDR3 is CSARDFDGGETQYF. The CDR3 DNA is TGCAGTGCTAGAGATTTTGACGGAGGGGAGACCCAGTACTTC.

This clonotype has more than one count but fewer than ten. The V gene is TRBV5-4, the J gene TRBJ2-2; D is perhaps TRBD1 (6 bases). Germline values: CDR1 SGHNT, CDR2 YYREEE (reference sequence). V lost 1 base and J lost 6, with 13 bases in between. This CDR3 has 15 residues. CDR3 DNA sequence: TGTGCCAGCAGCTTGCTCAAACAGGGTTCCGGGGAGCTGTTTTTT. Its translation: CASSLLKQGSGELFF. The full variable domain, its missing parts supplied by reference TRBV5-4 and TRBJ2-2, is ETGVTQSPTHLIKTRGQQVTLRCSSQSGHNTVSWYQQALGQGPQFIFQYYREEENGRGNFPPRFSGLQFPNYSSELNVNALELDDSALYLCASSLLKQGSGELFFGEGSRLTVL.

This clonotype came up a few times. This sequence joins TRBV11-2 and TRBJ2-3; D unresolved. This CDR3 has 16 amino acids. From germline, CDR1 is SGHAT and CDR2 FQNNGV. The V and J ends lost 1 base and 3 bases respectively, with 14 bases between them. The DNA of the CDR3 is TGTGCCAGCAGCTTAGGACCGTCGTCTTTTACAGATACGCAGTATTTT. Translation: CASSLGPSSFTDTQYF.

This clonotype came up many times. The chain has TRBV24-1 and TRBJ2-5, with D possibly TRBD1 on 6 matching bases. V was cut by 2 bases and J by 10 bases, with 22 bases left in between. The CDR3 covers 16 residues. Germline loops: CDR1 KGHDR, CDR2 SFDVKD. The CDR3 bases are TGTGCCACCAGTGATTCCCTACAGGGCCCCCCGTGGGGCCAGTACTTC. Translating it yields CATSDSLQGPPWGQYF.

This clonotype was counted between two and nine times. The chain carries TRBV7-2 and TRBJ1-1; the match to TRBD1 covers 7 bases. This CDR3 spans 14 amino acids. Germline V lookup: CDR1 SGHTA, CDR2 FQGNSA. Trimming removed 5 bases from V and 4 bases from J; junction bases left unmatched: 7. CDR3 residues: CASSPTGFPTEAFF. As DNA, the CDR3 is TGTGCCAGCAGCCCGACAGGGTTTCCCACTGAAGCTTTCTTT.

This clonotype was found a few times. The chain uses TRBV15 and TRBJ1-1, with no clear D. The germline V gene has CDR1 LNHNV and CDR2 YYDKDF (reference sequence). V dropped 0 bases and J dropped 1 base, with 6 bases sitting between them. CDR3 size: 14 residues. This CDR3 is CATSRDDANTEAFF. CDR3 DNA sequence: TGTGCCACCAGCAGAGATGACGCGAACACTGAAGCTTTCTTT.

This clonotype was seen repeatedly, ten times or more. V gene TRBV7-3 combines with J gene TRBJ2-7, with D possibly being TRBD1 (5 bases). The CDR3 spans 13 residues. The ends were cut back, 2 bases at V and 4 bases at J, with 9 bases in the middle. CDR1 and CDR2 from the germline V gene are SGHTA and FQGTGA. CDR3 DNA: TGTGCCAGCAGCTTACGCGACAGATACGAGCAGTACTTC. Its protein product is CASSLRDRYEQYF.